A selection of T cell receptor beta chains follows, all from one sample in a study of blood T cell repertoires in COVID-19. Profiling relied on immunoSEQ multiplex PCR, and the TCRdb table lists in-frame clones only, not all of them. The sample carries about 38,000 clones, about 82% recorded once. The sequencing sample was made of peripheral blood. The receptors were gathered from a man aged 45-65 years with active COVID-19. Each CDR3 is given without its conserved first and last residue. A D gene is named only where the DNA matches it firmly.

>TRBJ2-2|TRBV2|12|-
ASSLQESTGELF
>TRBJ1-2|TRBV5-4|12|-
ASSLVTRVTGYT
>TRBJ2-1|TRBV6-5|14|TRBD2
ASSSPIAGVSGEQF
>TRBJ1-2|TRBV12-3/TRBV12-4|9|-
ASSYEGAYT
>TRBJ1-5|TRBV4-1|15|-
ASSQDRNREGNQPQH
>TRBJ2-7|TRBV19|13|TRBD2
ASSLVTSGAYEQY
>TRBJ1-1|TRBV4-1|10|-
ASSPTPGEAF
>TRBJ2-1|TRBV7-9|10|TRBD1
ASSSGQGEQF
>TRBJ2-1|TRBV7-6|14|TRBD2
ASSLTTSGRYNEQF
>TRBJ1-4|TRBV6-6|13|TRBD1
ASSYSDGQGRKLF
>TRBJ1-2|TRBV18|15|-
ASSLSGDSLSLEGYT
>TRBJ2-7|TRBV12-3/TRBV12-4|11|TRBD1
ASSMGQLYEQY
>TRBJ2-7|TRBV5-4|15|TRBD2
ASSPGLAGVELYEQY
>TRBJ2-1|TRBV9|13|TRBD2
ASSVASGGLGEQF
>TRBJ2-5|TRBV7-9|13|-
ASSLLGGIQETQY
>TRBJ2-3|TRBV11-2|13|-
ASSLAFWPTDTQY
>TRBJ2-1|TRBV11-2|12|-
ASSLPGVYNEQF
>TRBJ1-2|TRBV3-1/TRBV3-2|12|TRBD1
ASSQRTGNYGYT
>TRBJ2-5|TRBV11-2|14|TRBD2
ASSLMGTSGAETQY
>TRBJ2-5|TRBV11-2|13|TRBD2
ASSLEGLAEETQY
>TRBJ1-6|TRBV5-1|14|TRBD1
ASSLGGTVYNSPLH
>TRBJ1-2|TRBV6-5|11|-
ASSDTGFGGYT
>TRBJ1-2|TRBV7-2|11|TRBD1
ASSAGTVYGYT
>TRBJ1-2|TRBV2|9|TRBD1
ATRGLYGYT
>TRBJ1-1|TRBV28|9|-
ASHAGTEAF
>TRBJ2-6|TRBV9|14|TRBD2
ASSVGAGAGANVLT
>TRBJ2-7|TRBV7-9|11|-
ASSLAVSYEQY
>TRBJ2-7|TRBV18|12|TRBD1
ASSPPDRDEEQY
>TRBJ2-7|TRBV11-3|12|-
ASSLDSASYEQY
>TRBJ2-3|TRBV4-3|13|-
ASSHQGGLTDTQY
>TRBJ1-2|TRBV5-1|12|TRBD1
ASSPGQGAAGYT
>TRBJ2-7|TRBV21-1|14|-
ASSPRRQGLSREQY
>TRBJ2-7|TRBV12-3/TRBV12-4|10|-
ASSRQVYEQY
>TRBJ2-5|TRBV6-5|12|TRBD1
ASNPGQSQETQY
>TRBJ1-1|TRBV27|13|TRBD1
ASSRTGGSDTEAF
>TRBJ2-7|TRBV3-1/TRBV3-2|14|TRBD1
ASSQDYRGPAYEQY
>TRBJ2-5|TRBV5-4|12|TRBD1
ASSKGQGVETQY
>TRBJ2-1|TRBV4-1|14|TRBD1
ASSGSGTGASNEQF
>TRBJ2-4|TRBV2|10|-
ASSGQRSGQY
>TRBJ2-7|TRBV7-7|13|TRBD1
ASSARRDRAYEQY
>TRBJ2-7|TRBV3-1/TRBV3-2|12|TRBD2
ASSQGGGAYEQY
>TRBJ1-2|TRBV5-1|12|-
ASRTGTSFYGYT
>TRBJ1-4|TRBV9|13|-
ASKGRAGEGEKLF
>TRBJ2-2|TRBV2|12|TRBD2
ASRLAENTGELF
>TRBJ1-3|TRBV6-5|13|-
ASVRVLNSGNTIY
>TRBJ1-1|TRBV6-1|12|-
ASSEGGENTEAF
>TRBJ1-5|TRBV27|13|TRBD1
ASSLRTGGDQPQH
>TRBJ1-3|TRBV18|14|TRBD1
ASSPDRGQGGNTIY